This T cell receptor (beta chain) was identified during a study of CXCR3-negative and CXCR3-positive naive CD8 T cells. CDR1 is SEHNR, CDR2 FQNEAQ, per germline (reference sequence). The CDR3 sequence is 17 residues long. Of note for this clonotype: Its cognate antigen is unknown.

UMI-tagged TRB cDNA libraries were built via 5' RACE. TCRdb processed the 5' RACE reads again and assigns one entry to each CDR3 protein, with no DNA. The table lists over 50,000 distinct CDR3 sequences. Study observations and caveats: Higher TRB CDR3 hydrophobicity marked CXCR3-positive naive cells relative to CXCR3-negative naive cells.

The chain employs TRBV7-9 and TRBJ2-1; without DNA, the TCRdb call of TRBD2 cannot be checked. This clonotype was obtained from a human donor in good health. Some clones in this sample may be carry-over from other donors' samples. The sequenced sample was naive CXCR3+ CD8+ T cells from blood. The subset was: CD45RO-CCR7+CD27+CD95- naive CD8+ T cells expressing CXCR3 (TNR3+). The CDR3 loop reads CASSHPVSGVSYNEQFF.